One TCR beta chain is described in this entry. These data belong to a study of Graves' ophthalmopathy and Graves' hyperthyroidism. About the study: Stable hyperthyroid donors showed no ophthalmopathy during 18 months follow-up.

Hyperthyroidism was new, under 2 months, in patients aged 18 to 65. V was pared by 5 bases and J by 5 bases, with 19 bases between. The CDR3 totals 16 residues. The germline V gene has CDR1 MNHEY and CDR2 SVGEGT. Amplification from RNA transcripts yielded the TCR beta CDR3 regions. RT-PCR in the first round used HTBI primers; a second-round multiplex PCR followed. MiXCR was run by TCRdb on the multiplex PCR reads, yielding one entry per CDR3 protein. The sample records about 1.1 million distinct CDR3 sequences, less than 45% being singletons. V usage is TRBV6-2 or TRBV6-3 and J usage is TRBJ1-5; D is unresolved. This sequence was found in an adult man with Graves' hyperthyroidism. Material: peripheral blood or thyroid tissue (not recorded which). The CDR3 DNA is TGTGCCAGCAGTCCCGGAGGCCCCCCGGCGGATCAGCCCCAGCATTTT. This codes for CASSPGGPPADQPQHF.